The sequence of this T cell receptor beta chain was determined in a study of control samples from healthy donors and cancer patients. Sequenced by immunoSEQ multiplex PCR; TCRdb stores in-frame clones only, minus some. The top ten hold roughly an eighth of the sample, which has 80,000 to 100,000 clones, around nine tenths seen once. The CDR3 has 14 residues. V lost 1 base and J 8 bases, leaving 12 bases between the germline ends. Germline V gene data show CDR1 as SGHAT and CDR2 as FQNNGV. The sequence derives from a man aged 25-40 years in good health. Sequenced: blood. This chain joins TRBV11-2 and TRBJ2-1; D is undetermined. The DNA of the CDR3 is TGTGCCAGCAGCTTAGGTGGTAGATGGTATGAGCAGTTCTTC. It is translated as CASSLGGRWYEQFF.